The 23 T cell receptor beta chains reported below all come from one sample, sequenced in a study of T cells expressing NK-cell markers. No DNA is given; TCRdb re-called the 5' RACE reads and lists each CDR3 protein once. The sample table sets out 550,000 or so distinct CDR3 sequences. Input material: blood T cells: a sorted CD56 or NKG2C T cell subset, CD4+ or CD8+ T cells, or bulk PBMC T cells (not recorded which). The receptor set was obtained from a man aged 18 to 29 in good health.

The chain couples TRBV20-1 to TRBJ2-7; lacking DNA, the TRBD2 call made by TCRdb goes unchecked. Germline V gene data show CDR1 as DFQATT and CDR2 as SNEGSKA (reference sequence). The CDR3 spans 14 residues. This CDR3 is CSAKRTSMEGEQYF.

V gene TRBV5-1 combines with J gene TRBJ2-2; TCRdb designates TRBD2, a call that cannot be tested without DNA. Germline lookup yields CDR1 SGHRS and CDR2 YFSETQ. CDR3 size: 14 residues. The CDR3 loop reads CASSGLELTGELFF.

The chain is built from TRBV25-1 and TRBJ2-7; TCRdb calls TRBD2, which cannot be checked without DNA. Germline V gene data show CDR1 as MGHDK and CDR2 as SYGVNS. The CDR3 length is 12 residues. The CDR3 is CASEGLQYEQYF.

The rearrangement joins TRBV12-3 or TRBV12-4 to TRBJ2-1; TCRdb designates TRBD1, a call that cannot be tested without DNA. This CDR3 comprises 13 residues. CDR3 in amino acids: CASSFTKTAEQFF.

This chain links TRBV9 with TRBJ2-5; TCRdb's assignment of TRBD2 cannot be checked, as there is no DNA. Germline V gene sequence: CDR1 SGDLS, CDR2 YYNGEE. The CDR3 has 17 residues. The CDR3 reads CASSVVVGTSGQETQYF.

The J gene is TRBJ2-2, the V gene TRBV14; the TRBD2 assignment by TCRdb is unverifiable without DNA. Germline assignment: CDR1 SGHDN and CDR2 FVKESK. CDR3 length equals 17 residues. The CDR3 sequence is CASSPPFSGPLTGELFF. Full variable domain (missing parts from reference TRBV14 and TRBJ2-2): EAGVTQFPSHSVIEKGQTVTLRCDPISGHDNLYWYRRVMGKEIKFLLHFVKESKQDESGMPNNRFLAERTGGTYSTLKVQPAELEDSGVYFCASSPPFSGPLTGELFFGEGSRLTVL.

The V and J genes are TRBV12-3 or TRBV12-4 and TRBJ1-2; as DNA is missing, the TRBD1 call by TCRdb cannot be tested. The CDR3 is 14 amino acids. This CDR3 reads CASSEQGAAYGYTF.

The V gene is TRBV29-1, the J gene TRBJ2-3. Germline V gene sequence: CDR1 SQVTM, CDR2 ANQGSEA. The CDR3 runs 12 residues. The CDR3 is CSVDVTFHTQYF.

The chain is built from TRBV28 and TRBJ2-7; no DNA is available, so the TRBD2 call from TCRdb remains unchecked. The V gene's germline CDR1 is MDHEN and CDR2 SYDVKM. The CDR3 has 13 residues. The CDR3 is CASRLGLANEQYF.

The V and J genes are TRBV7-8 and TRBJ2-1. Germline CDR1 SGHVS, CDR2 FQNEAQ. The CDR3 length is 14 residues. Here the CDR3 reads CASSLSGIYNEQFF. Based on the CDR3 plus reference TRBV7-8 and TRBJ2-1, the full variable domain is GAGVSQSPRYKVAKRGQDVALRCDPISGHVSLFWYQQALGQGPEFLTYFQNEAQLDKSGLPSDRFFAERPEGSVSTLKIQRTQQEDSAVYLCASSLSGIYNEQFFGPGTRLTVL.

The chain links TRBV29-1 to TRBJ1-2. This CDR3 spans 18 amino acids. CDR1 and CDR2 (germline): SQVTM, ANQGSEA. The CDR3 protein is CSALVFGDLQSFNYGYTF.

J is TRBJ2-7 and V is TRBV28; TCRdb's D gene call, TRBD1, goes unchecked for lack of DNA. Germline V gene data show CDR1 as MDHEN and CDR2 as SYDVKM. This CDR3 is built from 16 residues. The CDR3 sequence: CASSPYGATHGDEQYF. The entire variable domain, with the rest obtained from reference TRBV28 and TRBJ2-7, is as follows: DVKVTQSSRYLVKRTGEKVFLECVQDMDHENMFWYRQDPGLGLRLIYFSYDVKMKEKGDIPEGYSVSREKKERFSLILESASTNQTSMYLCASSPYGATHGDEQYFGPGTRLTVT.

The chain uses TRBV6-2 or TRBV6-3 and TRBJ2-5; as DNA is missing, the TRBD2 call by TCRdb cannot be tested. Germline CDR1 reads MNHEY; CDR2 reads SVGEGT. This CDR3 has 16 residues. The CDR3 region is CASRYGGRTFAETQYF.

CDR3 region: CASSVGSVSTGELFF. The V and J genes are TRBV9 and TRBJ2-2. The CDR3 extends over 15 amino acids. Germline V lookup: CDR1 SGDLS, CDR2 YYNGEE.

The CDR3 protein is CATSRGGGSNEQFF. The chain combines TRBV15 with TRBJ2-1; there is no DNA to check the TCRdb D call of TRBD1. Germline V gene lookup returns CDR1 LNHNV and CDR2 YYDKDF (reference sequence). This CDR3 contains 14 residues.

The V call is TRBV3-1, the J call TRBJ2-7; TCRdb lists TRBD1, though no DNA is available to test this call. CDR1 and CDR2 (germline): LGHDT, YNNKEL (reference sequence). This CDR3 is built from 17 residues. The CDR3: CASSQDPYTGTVYEQYF.

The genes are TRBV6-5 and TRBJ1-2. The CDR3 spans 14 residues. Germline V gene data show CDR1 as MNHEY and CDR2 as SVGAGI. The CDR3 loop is CASSYSSYNYGYTF.

CDR3 protein: CSAEGSGSPYEQYF. The J gene is TRBJ2-7, the V gene TRBV20-1; with no DNA, the TCRdb D assignment of TRBD2 cannot be verified. CDR1 and CDR2 (germline): DFQATT, SNEGSKA (reference sequence). The CDR3 runs to 14 residues.

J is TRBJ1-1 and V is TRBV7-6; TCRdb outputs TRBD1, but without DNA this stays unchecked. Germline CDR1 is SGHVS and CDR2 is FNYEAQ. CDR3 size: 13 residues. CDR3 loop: CASTRGVGTEAFF.

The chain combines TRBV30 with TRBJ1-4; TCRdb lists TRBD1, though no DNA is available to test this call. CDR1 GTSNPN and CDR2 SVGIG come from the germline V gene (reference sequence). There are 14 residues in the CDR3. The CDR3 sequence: CAWSPWGVDEKLFF.

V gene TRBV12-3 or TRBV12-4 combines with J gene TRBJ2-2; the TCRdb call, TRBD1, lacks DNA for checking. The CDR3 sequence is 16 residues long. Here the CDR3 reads CASSPTGDLNTGELFF.

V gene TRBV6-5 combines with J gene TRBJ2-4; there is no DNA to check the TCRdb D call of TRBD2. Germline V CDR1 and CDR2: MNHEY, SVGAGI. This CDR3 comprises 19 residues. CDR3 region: CASSYRSGMGSIGKNIQYF.

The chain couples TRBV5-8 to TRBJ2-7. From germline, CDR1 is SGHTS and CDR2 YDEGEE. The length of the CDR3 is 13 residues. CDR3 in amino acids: CASSFGFPYEQYF.